This TCR beta chain derives from a study of blood T cell repertoires in COVID-19. Study-level information: Sites in the United States, Italy and Spain provided acute and convalescent COVID-19 samples. T cells, B-cell-depleted T cells, or PBMCs provided the cDNA or gDNA that served as material.

The CDR3 length is 16 residues. V was pared by 4 bases and J by 3 bases, with 17 bases between. Germline CDR1 is LNHDA and CDR2 is SQIVND (reference sequence). This table comes from immunoSEQ multiplex PCR, and its TCRdb copy is limited to in-frame clones, with some not included. Here the sample spans roughly 50,000 clones, 70% to 90% being singletons. This TCR was sampled from a man older than 75 with acute or convalescent COVID-19. The material sequenced was peripheral blood. The chain has TRBV19 and TRBJ2-3; perhaps TRBD1 as D (7 bases). The CDR3 coding sequence is TGTGCCAGTAGTAGGGTGGGCAGGGGGGCGACAGATACGCAGTATTTT. It yields the protein CASSRVGRGATDTQYF. The complete variable domain, with remaining parts taken from reference TRBV19 and TRBJ2-3, reads DGGITQSPKYLFRKEGQNVTLSCEQNLNHDAMYWYRQDPGQGLRLIYYSQIVNDFQKGDIAEGYSVSREKKESFPLTVTSAQKNPTAFYLCASSRVGRGATDTQYFGPGTRLTVL.